The entry below gives a single T cell receptor (beta chain) sequence along with its context. No antigen is known for it. No qualities accompany the bases; no much larger clone lies one base away. Each collaborating institution followed its own protocols to collect whole blood in K2EDTA tubes. For TCRbeta analysis, collaborators shipped samples as frozen whole blood, isolated PBMCs, or DNA extracted from either of those sample types. The data were obtained in a study of blood T cell repertoires in COVID-19 (TCRdb year 2020). Looking at the study overall: Samples covering the acute and convalescent phases of COVID-19 were provided by collaborators in the United States, Italy and Spain. The prospective study material was composed of cDNA or gDNA derived from T cells, B-cell-depleted T cells, or PBMCs. Samples came from the ongoing ImmuneRACE study (first 160 participants) plus 1,254 subjects from 6 global collaborators. Deeply sampled blood TCRbeta repertoires from subjects exposed to, actively infected with, or recovered from COVID-19 were included in the dataset. The repertoires were released in a freely available public database intended as a resource for research on the immune response to SARS-CoV-2. Nearly every sample came with metadata listing a de-identified subject ID, COVID-19 status, age in years and sex. HLA class I and class II types, where available, came from metadata supplied by the sample provider rather than from assay-based typing. Broad study findings and their caveats: The amount of clinical and demographic metadata varied by source and participant and was provided uncurated.

TCRbeta CDR3 regions were amplified from genomic DNA using the immunoSEQ Assay, a bias-controlled multiplex PCR. Concerning the study's data processing: The number of nucleated cells in each sample was estimated from the amplification of reference gene primers within the assay. To quantify the absolute abundance of each unique TCRbeta CDR3 rearrangement, sequence reads were collapsed and filtered. Productive Simpson clonality was computed per sample as the square root of Simpson's diversity index over productive rearrangements. TCRdb limited this immuneACCESS table to in-frame rearrangements with V and J called. A share of clones is missing; checked studies link under half to unresolved V genes, and the rest is unexplained. V, J and clone size reflect that table, while D and trimming were determined from the DNA. This sample is represented by about 200,000 clones; just over 85% of them were singletons. About 6% of the sample belongs to the ten largest clones.

Its CDR3 holds 15 amino acids, cysteine through phenylalanine. This entry keeps only the CDR3 DNA: 45 bases, framed from base 1. In the germline V gene, CDR1 corresponds to MNHEY and CDR2 to SVGAGI. V is cut by 0 bases and J by 10 bases, and the space between the germline ends is 13 bases. Sequenced: peripheral blood. The sequence was obtained from a man older than 75 with acute or convalescent COVID-19. The chain is assembled from TRBV6-5 and TRBJ1-6, and possibly TRBD1, on 6 matching bases. The CDR3 in this case is CASSYSTGLVSPLHF. DNA sequence: TGTGCCAGCAGTTACTCGACAGGATTGGTGTCACCCCTCCACTTT.